These T cell receptor beta chains were read from a single sample in a study of blood T cell repertoires in COVID-19. Here immunoSEQ multiplex PCR was the method, and the copy in TCRdb shows in-frame clones only, minus some. The repertoire consists of 100,000 to 150,000 clones, with about 81% occurring once and the leading ten covering about 3.8%. Specimen: peripheral blood. These receptors originate from a woman aged 45-65 years with acute or convalescent COVID-19. CDR3s include the opening cysteine and the closing phenylalanine or tryptophan. Each record gives: D gene, J gene, clone size, V gene, CDR3 DNA, CDR3 protein. The D gene is left open where the match is weak. Not every row has a clone size; where given, it reads once, few, many or a size class.

-,TRBJ1-6,few,TRBV6-5,TGTGCCACCGGGACAACCTCCTATAATTCACCCCTCCACTTT,CATGTTSYNSPLHF
TRBD2,TRBJ2-3,-,TRBV27,TGTGCCAGCAGTTTTAGCGGGAGAGGTGATACGCAGTATTTT,CASSFSGRGDTQYF
-,TRBJ2-5,-,TRBV2,TGTGCCAGCTCTGGAGGGGGGGCCTGGGAGACCCAGTACTTC,CASSGGGAWETQYF
-,TRBJ1-5,-,TRBV19,TGTGCCAGTACCCTGGTAGGGGGTTTACAGCATTTT,CASTLVGGLQHF
-,TRBJ1-1,few,TRBV11-2,TGTGCCAGCAGCTTAGAGCCGGGACAGAACACTGAAGCTTTCTTT,CASSLEPGQNTEAFF
TRBD2,TRBJ2-3,-,TRBV2,TGTGCCAGCAGCGGACTAGCGGGAATCACAGATACGCAGTATTTT,CASSGLAGITDTQYF
TRBD2,TRBJ2-7,-,TRBV7-8,TGTGCCAGCAGCCCAGGAGCGGGAACAAACTACGAGCAGTACTTC,CASSPGAGTNYEQYF
-,TRBJ1-4,-,TRBV5-1,TGCGCCAGCAGCCCGCGCCCTGCAACTAATGAAAAACTGTTTTTT,CASSPRPATNEKLFF
TRBD1,TRBJ1-1,-,TRBV10-3,TGTGCCATCAAGACAGGGATGGACACTGAAGCTTTCTTT,CAIKTGMDTEAFF
-,TRBJ2-2,-,TRBV12-5,TGTGCTAGTGGTTTGTCCGGGAACACCGGGGAGCTGTTTTTT,CASGLSGNTGELFF
TRBD2,TRBJ2-3,few,TRBV3-1/TRBV3-2,TGTGCCAGCAGTCCCACGGGACTAGCGGGAGATACGCAGTATTTT,CASSPTGLAGDTQYF
-,TRBJ2-3,-,TRBV11-3,TGTGCCAGCAGCTCGGACTCCTCGCCAGATACGCAGTATTTT,CASSSDSSPDTQYF
TRBD2,TRBJ2-2,once,TRBV5-6,TGTGCCAGCAGCTTGGTGTCTAGCGGGAACACCGGGGAGCTGTTTTTT,CASSLVSSGNTGELFF
-,TRBJ1-5,-,TRBV30,TGTGCCTGGAGTGTACGGGCAGGGAGCAATCAGCCCCAGCATTTT,CAWSVRAGSNQPQHF
-,TRBJ1-4,-,TRBV9,TGTGCCAGCAGCGTGAGTTACAGGGAAAATGAAAAACTGTTTTTT,CASSVSYRENEKLFF
-,TRBJ1-1,few,TRBV2,TGTGCCAGCAACGACAGGAGGAACACTGAAGCTTTCTTT,CASNDRRNTEAFF
-,TRBJ1-2,-,TRBV5-1,TGCGCCAGCAGCTTAGAAGGGGTTGATGGCTACACCTTC,CASSLEGVDGYTF
-,TRBJ1-5,few,TRBV19,TGTGCCAGTGCCGGACATCTAAATCAGCCCCAGCATTTT,CASAGHLNQPQHF
-,TRBJ1-2,-,TRBV29-1,TGCAGCGTTGAAGATCAGGAACACTATGGCTACACCTTC,CSVEDQEHYGYTF
-,TRBJ1-1,few,TRBV28,TGTGCCAGCAGTAGGGGGACTGAAGCTTTCTTT,CASSRGTEAFF
TRBD2,TRBJ2-1,-,TRBV5-4,TGTGCCAGCAGCTTGCGACTAGCGGAGGCCTACAATGAGCAGTTCTTC,CASSLRLAEAYNEQFF
-,TRBJ1-3,few,TRBV15,TGTGCCACCAGCAGAGTGGGTAGCTGGACTGGAAACACCATATATTTT,CATSRVGSWTGNTIYF
TRBD2,TRBJ2-7,-,TRBV30,TGTGCCTGGAGTCCTCTAACTAGCGGAGGCCTCTACGAGCAGTACTTC,CAWSPLTSGGLYEQYF
-,TRBJ1-5,few,TRBV28,TGTGCCAGCAGACCTGGACAGCTCAATCAGCCCCAGCATTTT,CASRPGQLNQPQHF
-,TRBJ1-1,-,TRBV25-1,TGTGCCAGTCAGGACAGATTGAACACTGAAGCTTTCTTT,CASQDRLNTEAFF
-,TRBJ1-2,-,TRBV5-4,TGTGCCAGCAGCTTGGGGGGAGGGCAGGGCGTCTATGGCTACACCTTC,CASSLGGGQGVYGYTF
-,TRBJ1-6,-,TRBV5-6,TGTGCCAGCAGCTCGATTACAGGGTTAGAATCACCCCTCCACTTT,CASSSITGLESPLHF
-,TRBJ1-4,-,TRBV2,TGTGCCAGCAGAGAGACGGGTACTAATGAAAAACTGTTTTTT,CASRETGTNEKLFF
TRBD1,TRBJ2-5,once,TRBV7-9,TGTGCCAGCAGCAGAGAGGTGGCAGGGGGGACCCAGTACTTC,CASSREVAGGTQYF
-,TRBJ1-1,-,TRBV19,TGTGCCAGTAGTATAGGGGGATCAGGGCTGGCTGAAGCTTTCTTT,CASSIGGSGLAEAFF
-,TRBJ2-7,-,TRBV6-5,TGTGCCAGCAGGAGGGACAATACCTACGAGCAGTACTTC,CASRRDNTYEQYF
-,TRBJ1-4,-,TRBV15,TGTGCCACCAGCAGAGATCTTAACCGAGTTTCAACTAATGAAAAACTGTTTTTT,CATSRDLNRVSTNEKLFF
-,TRBJ1-3,-,TRBV3-1/TRBV3-2,TGTGCCAGCAGCGCTCGGGGGGGGCCTTTCTCTGGAAACACCATATATTTT,CASSARGGPFSGNTIYF
TRBD1,TRBJ2-2,-,TRBV4-2,TGTGCCAGCAGCCAAGAATTACGTGTTGGGAGGACAGGGGTCACCGGGGAGCTGTTTTTT,CASSQELRVGRTGVTGELFF
TRBD2,TRBJ2-4,-,TRBV29-1,TGCAGCGGCAGGACTAGCGGGAAAAACATTCAGTACTTC,CSGRTSGKNIQYF
TRBD1,TRBJ1-2,-,TRBV7-2,TGTGCCAGCAGCTCCTTCCCGGGACAGGGCCATGGCTACACCTTC,CASSSFPGQGHGYTF
TRBD2,TRBJ2-1,-,TRBV5-1,TGCGCCAGCAGCCCCGGTTCAGCGGGAGCGGGCGAGCAGTTCTTC,CASSPGSAGAGEQFF
-,TRBJ1-2,-,TRBV12-3/TRBV12-4,TGTGCCAGCAGCCCTAATTGGGAGGTGGGGACCTTC,CASSPNWEVGTF
-,TRBJ2-3,-,TRBV19,TGTGCCAGTAGTATGGGAGCGGGCTTCACAGATACGCAGTATTTT,CASSMGAGFTDTQYF
TRBD2,TRBJ2-1,-,TRBV9,TGTGCCAGCAGTGCCGGGACTAGCCTCTACAATGAGCAGTTCTTC,CASSAGTSLYNEQFF
-,TRBJ2-1,-,TRBV15,TGTGCCACCAGCAGGAACTTGGGGACAACCGATGAGCAGTTCTTC,CATSRNLGTTDEQFF
TRBD1,TRBJ2-7,-,TRBV6-2/TRBV6-3,TGTGCCAGCAGTTATACCGGGACAGGGTTACACGAGCAGTACTTC,CASSYTGTGLHEQYF
TRBD2,TRBJ2-5,-,TRBV5-1,TGCGCCAGCAGCCCGACTAGCGGATCTTCCGAGACCCAGTACTTC,CASSPTSGSSETQYF
TRBD1,TRBJ1-2,-,TRBV2,TGTGCCAGCAGACCCCGAGTACAGGGGTTTGATGGCTACACCTTC,CASRPRVQGFDGYTF
-,TRBJ1-2,-,TRBV4-1,TGCGCCAGCAGCCAAGAGAGACAGCCCTATGGCTACACCTTC,CASSQERQPYGYTF
TRBD1,TRBJ1-5,few,TRBV19,TGTGCCAGTACCCCCGGGACAGGGAGCAATCAGCCCCAGCATTTT,CASTPGTGSNQPQHF
TRBD2,TRBJ2-1,-,TRBV19,TGTGCCAGTAGGAGGACTAGCGGCACCTGGGGGAATGAGCAGTTCTTC,CASRRTSGTWGNEQFF
-,TRBJ1-2,-,TRBV2,TGTGCCAGCAGTGATTCACCCCCTGGCCACTATGGCTACACCTTC,CASSDSPPGHYGYTF
TRBD1,TRBJ1-4,-,TRBV7-6,TGTGCCAGCAGCCCAACAGGGGGCGGGTATGAAAAACTGTTTTTT,CASSPTGGGYEKLFF
-,TRBJ1-1,-,TRBV7-9,TGTGCCAGCAGCTTGGGGCCCATGCTGAACACTGAAGCTTTCTTT,CASSLGPMLNTEAFF
TRBD1,TRBJ2-3,-,TRBV11-3,TGTGCCAGCAGCTCCGGACAGGGTCAAGATACGCAGTATTTT,CASSSGQGQDTQYF